This T cell receptor beta chain stems from a study of T cell responses to AZD1222 COVID-19 vaccine. The V gene lost 0 bases and the J gene lost 6 bases, with 5 bases spanning the gap. This CDR3 has 12 residues. The germline gives CDR1 SGHKS, CDR2 YYEKEE (reference sequence). The data were produced by immunoSEQ multiplex PCR, yet TCRdb's version contains in-frame clones alone and is incomplete. The sample has 95,000 to 110,000 clones; about 92% are singletons. With regard to this clone: Its antigen is still unknown.

Points from the study as a whole: Increased Spike-specific TCR breadth and depth were observed after two AZD1222 doses. Reportedly, nearly half the spike-specific TCRs target unmutated variant regions. Donors in the cohort were predominantly white British and more often female, and clonal diversity was possibly underestimated. The span of vaccine-associated CD4 TCRs extended across spike, with dominance at 160-218 and 743-854.

The sequence was obtained from an adult in good health. This specimen was peripheral blood, taken on day 0 of AZD1222 vaccination. This chain joins TRBV5-5 and TRBJ2-3; D is unresolved. In DNA form, the CDR3 reads TGTGCCAGCAGCTTGGGAGGCGATACGCAGTATTTT. It encodes CASSLGGDTQYF.